Listed below are T cell receptor beta chains from one sample, sequenced in a study of Graves' ophthalmopathy and Graves' hyperthyroidism. In TCRdb, the multiplex PCR reads were re-called with MiXCR into one record per CDR3 protein. The sample contains about 620,000 distinct CDR3 sequences, 20% to 25% of which appear only once. Sequencing was carried out using peripheral blood. All receptors derive from a woman in her late teens or twenties with stable Graves' hyperthyroidism. Some clones in this sample may be carry-over from other donors' samples. The CDR3 runs from the conserved cysteine through the conserved F or W. The D gene is left open where the match is weak. The size of a clone is reported for some rows only, either as once, few or many, or as a class for expanded clones.

v_call	d_call	clone_size	j_call	cdr3_nt	cdr3_aa
TRBV12-3/TRBV12-4	-	many	TRBJ2-2	TGTGCCAGCAGTTTCTCCAGGGGTGGGCGGACCGGGGAGCTGTTTTTT	CASSFSRGGRTGELFF
TRBV12-3/TRBV12-4	-	-	TRBJ1-1	TGTGCCAGCAGTTTCGAAAATCTGGTAGGAATGAACACTGAAGCTTTCTTT	CASSFENLVGMNTEAFF
TRBV29-1	-	few	TRBJ2-2	TGCAGCGTTGAAGTGGGGGCGGCCGGGGAGCTGTTTTTT	CSVEVGAAGELFF
TRBV4-2	TRBD2	many	TRBJ2-7	TGTGCCAGCAGCCAAGACGGGACTAGCGGGAGGGCCGGGGAGCAGTACTTC	CASSQDGTSGRAGEQYF
TRBV13	TRBD2	-	TRBJ2-3	TGTGCCAGCAGCTTAACGGGACTAGCGGGAGCAGATACGCAGTATTTT	CASSLTGLAGADTQYF
TRBV15	-	-	TRBJ2-7	TGTGCCACCAGCAGTGGAGTGAAGAGCGCCCGAGGGGAGCAGTACTTC	CATSSGVKSARGEQYF
TRBV7-2	TRBD2	many	TRBJ2-7	TGTGCCAGCAGCTTTAGCGGGACGAACTACGAGCAGTACTTC	CASSFSGTNYEQYF
TRBV4-1	TRBD1	few	TRBJ1-2	TGCGCCAGCAGCCAAGTTTCCGCCGACAGGGTCCTATGGGGCTACACCTTC	CASSQVSADRVLWGYTF
TRBV7-9	-	many	TRBJ1-6	TGTGCCAGCAGCGCCAGGGTAGCTTCACCCCTCCACTTT	CASSARVASPLHF
TRBV30	TRBD1	many	TRBJ1-6	TGTGCCTGGTTTCATGGACAGGGGGATAATTCACCCCTCCACTTT	CAWFHGQGDNSPLHF
TRBV6-5	TRBD2	many	TRBJ2-5	TGTGCCAGCAGTTACGGGACTAGAGACCTTGGAGAGACCCAGTACTTC	CASSYGTRDLGETQYF
TRBV5-1	TRBD1	few	TRBJ2-5	TGCGCCAGCAGCTCGCTGGGACAGAAGGAGACCCAGTACTTC	CASSSLGQKETQYF
TRBV6-5	TRBD2	many	TRBJ2-7	TGTGCCAGCAGTTACTCCTCCGGGGGGAGCTACGAGCAGTACTTC	CASSYSSGGSYEQYF
TRBV12-5	-	-	TRBJ2-5	TGTGCTAGTGGTTTGGTTGCTAGGGACCAGTACTTC	CASGLVARDQYF
TRBV6-2/TRBV6-3	TRBD1	few	TRBJ1-1	TGTGCCAGCAGTTATGAGGGGGCTCGGGCTTTCTTT	CASSYEGARAFF
TRBV18	-	few	TRBJ2-5	TGTGCCAGCTCACCGCAGAACAGGGAAGAGACCCAGTACTTC	CASSPQNREETQYF
TRBV5-1	TRBD1	few	TRBJ2-5	TGCGCCAGCAGCTTGTTGCCGGACAGGGAAGAGACCCAGTACTTC	CASSLLPDREETQYF
TRBV6-1	-	-	TRBJ2-5	TGTGCCAGCAGTGTTGGGGCTGGGATCGGCGAGACCCAGTACTTC	CASSVGAGIGETQYF
TRBV11-2	-	-	TRBJ1-6	TGTGCCAGCAGCTTAGATATCGGCAGGGTGGGTTCACCCCTCCACTTT	CASSLDIGRVGSPLHF
TRBV25-1	-	many	TRBJ2-7	TGTGCCAGCAGTGCCGTTACGGGTTCAGGGGATTCCTACGAGCAGTACTTC	CASSAVTGSGDSYEQYF
TRBV24-1	-	many	TRBJ1-2	TGTGCCACCAGTGATTCGGGGAACTATGGCTACACCTTC	CATSDSGNYGYTF
TRBV12-3/TRBV12-4	-	many	TRBJ2-5	TGTGCCAGCAGTTTCGGGGATTCCTCAGGGACCCAGTACTTC	CASSFGDSSGTQYF
TRBV19	-	-	TRBJ2-5	TGTGCCAGTGCACCGGGACACCAAGAGACCCAGTACTTC	CASAPGHQETQYF
TRBV6-1	-	many	TRBJ2-6	TGTGCCAGCAGTCCCCCAGGGGAGGCTGGGGCCAACGTCCTGACTTTC	CASSPPGEAGANVLTF
TRBV6-5	TRBD2	-	TRBJ2-7	TGTGCCAGCAGTTTGTGGGGGGGTAGCGGGAGTTCGAACGAGCAGTACTTC	CASSLWGGSGSSNEQYF
TRBV11-2	-	-	TRBJ1-2	TGTGCCAGCAGCACCCGTCACGGCTACACCTTC	CASSTRHGYTF
TRBV24-1	-	-	TRBJ2-7	TGTGCCACCAGCGTTACCGGGGTCGGTCCTTACGAGCAGTACTTC	CATSVTGVGPYEQYF
TRBV4-1	-	many	TRBJ1-6	TGCGCCAGCAGCCAAGGGGCAGGACGGAACTATAATTCACCCCTCCACTTT	CASSQGAGRNYNSPLHF
TRBV11-2	-	-	TRBJ1-5	TGTGCCAGCAGCCCAGGGCCCGGGGGGGGTATTCCGCCCCAGCATTTT	CASSPGPGGGIPPQHF
TRBV25-1	-	many	TRBJ1-3	TGTGCCAGCAGTGCCCATGGGAGCGGCATCTCTGGAAACACCATATATTTT	CASSAHGSGISGNTIYF
TRBV6-1	TRBD1	many	TRBJ1-2	TGTGCCAGCAGGCCTCGTACTCAGGGGGACTATGGCTACACCTTC	CASRPRTQGDYGYTF
TRBV27	TRBD2	many	TRBJ2-7	TGTGCCAGCAGTTTGACGGGAGGGGACGAGCAGTACTTC	CASSLTGGDEQYF
TRBV3-1	TRBD1	-	TRBJ2-2	TGTGCCAGCAGCCAAGGACAGGGATCCGGGGAGCTGTTTTTT	CASSQGQGSGELFF
TRBV2	TRBD1	-	TRBJ2-1	TGTGCCAGCACTCCCCGACAGGGATTGTGGAATGAGCAGTTCTTC	CASTPRQGLWNEQFF
TRBV27	-	many	TRBJ1-5	TGTGCCAGCAGTTCAGACGGGACACCCTATAGCAATCAGCCCCAGCATTTT	CASSSDGTPYSNQPQHF
TRBV12-3/TRBV12-4	-	many	TRBJ1-6	TGTGCCAGCAAGTTTTCGGGGCGGGTACAGTCACCCCTCCACTTT	CASKFSGRVQSPLHF
TRBV3-1	-	few	TRBJ2-5	TGTGCCAGCAGCCAGGGGGAAAGGCAGGGATTTTGGGAGACCCAGTACTTC	CASSQGERQGFWETQYF
TRBV27	TRBD1	-	TRBJ1-1	TGTGCCAGCGCGGACAGGGGAAACACTGAAGCTTTCTTT	CASADRGNTEAFF